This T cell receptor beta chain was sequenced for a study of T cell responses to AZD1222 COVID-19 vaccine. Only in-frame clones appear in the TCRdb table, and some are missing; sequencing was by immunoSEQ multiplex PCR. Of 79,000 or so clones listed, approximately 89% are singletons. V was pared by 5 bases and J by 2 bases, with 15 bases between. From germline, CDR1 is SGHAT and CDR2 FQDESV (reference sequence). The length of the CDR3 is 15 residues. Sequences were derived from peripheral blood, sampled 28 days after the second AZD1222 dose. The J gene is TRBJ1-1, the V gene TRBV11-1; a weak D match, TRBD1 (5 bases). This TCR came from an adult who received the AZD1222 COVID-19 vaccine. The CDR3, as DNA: TGTGCCAGCAGCCCGGGGGTAGTGGGAAACACTGAAGCTTTCTTT. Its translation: CASSPGVVGNTEAFF.